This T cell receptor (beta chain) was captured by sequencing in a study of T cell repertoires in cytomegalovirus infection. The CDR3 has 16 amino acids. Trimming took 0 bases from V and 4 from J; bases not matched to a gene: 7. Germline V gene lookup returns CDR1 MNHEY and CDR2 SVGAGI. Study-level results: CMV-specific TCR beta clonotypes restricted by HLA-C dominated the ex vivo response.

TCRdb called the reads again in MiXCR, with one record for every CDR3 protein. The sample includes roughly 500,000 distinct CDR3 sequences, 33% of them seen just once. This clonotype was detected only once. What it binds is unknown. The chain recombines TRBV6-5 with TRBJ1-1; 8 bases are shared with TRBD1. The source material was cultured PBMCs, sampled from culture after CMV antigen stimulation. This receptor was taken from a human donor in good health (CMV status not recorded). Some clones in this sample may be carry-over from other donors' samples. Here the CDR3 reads CASSYSGQALGTEAFF. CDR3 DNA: TGTGCCAGCAGTTACTCGGGACAGGCCTTGGGCACTGAAGCTTTCTTT.